This paragraph reports one T cell receptor (beta chain). Its specificity is unknown. The junction and the germline gene differ at one end; a read error may be behind it. This sample stems from a study of CD8 T cells in ankylosing spondylitis. Germline V gene data show CDR1 as LNHNV and CDR2 as YYDKDF (reference sequence). There are 16 residues in the CDR3. Quantitative 5'-RACE with molecular barcodes generated TCR beta libraries. MiXCR, run by TCRdb on the 5' RACE reads, gives a single entry per CDR3 protein. The sample consists of roughly 230,000 distinct CDR3 sequences, roughly 18% of them appearing once. The study's findings and limits: The authors reported significant enrichment of disease-linked clones in matched ankylosing spondylitis synovial fluid. Some of the motif variants had earlier been found in reactive arthritis patients' fluid and blood. Blood of patients with ankylosing spondylitis appeared to be characterized by a TCR beta motif of eight highly homologous variants.

The chain couples TRBV15 to TRBJ1-1; tentative D call: TRBD1 (6 bases). Sequenced: blood, either unsorted or a sorted T cell fraction (not recorded which). The clonotype comes from a male donor with ankylosing spondylitis or in good health (not recorded which). This CDR3 is CATSRGEDSQNTETFF. CDR3 in DNA: TGTGCCACCAGCAGAGGGGAGGACAGCCAGAACACTGAAACTTTCTTT.